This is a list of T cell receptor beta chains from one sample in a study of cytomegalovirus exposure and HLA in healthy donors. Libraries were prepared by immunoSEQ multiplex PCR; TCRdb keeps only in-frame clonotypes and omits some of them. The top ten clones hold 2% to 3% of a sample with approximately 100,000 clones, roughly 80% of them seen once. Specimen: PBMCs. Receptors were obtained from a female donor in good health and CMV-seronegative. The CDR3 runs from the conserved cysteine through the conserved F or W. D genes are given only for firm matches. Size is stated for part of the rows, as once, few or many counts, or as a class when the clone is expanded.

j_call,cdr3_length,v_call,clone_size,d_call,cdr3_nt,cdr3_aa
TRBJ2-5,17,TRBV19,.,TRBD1,TGTGCCAGTATGGAAAGGCGACCGACAGGGAATCAAGAGACCCAGTACTTC,CASMERRPTGNQETQYF
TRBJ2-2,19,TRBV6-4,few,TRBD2,TGTGCCAGCAGTGAGAGAGGGACTAGCGGGGGGGATCTCACCGGGGAGCTGTTTTTT,CASSERGTSGGDLTGELFF
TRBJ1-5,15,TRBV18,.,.,TGTGCCAGCTCACCGGGGGCGGAGAGCAATCAGCCCCAGCATTTT,CASSPGAESNQPQHF
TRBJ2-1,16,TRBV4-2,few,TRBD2,TGTGCCAGCAGCCCTGAACTAGCGGGTCATTACAATGAGCAGTTCTTC,CASSPELAGHYNEQFF
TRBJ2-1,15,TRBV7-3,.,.,TGTGCCAGCAGCCAAACCCGGGGGAAAGACAATGAGCAGTTCTTC,CASSQTRGKDNEQFF
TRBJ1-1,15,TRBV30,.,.,TGTGCCTGGAGCCCCGGGGGGGGCTTGAACACTGAAGCTTTCTTT,CAWSPGGGLNTEAFF
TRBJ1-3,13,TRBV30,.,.,TGTGCCTGGAGCTCGGGTTCTGGAAACACCATATATTTT,CAWSSGSGNTIYF
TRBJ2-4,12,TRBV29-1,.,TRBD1,TGCAGCGGCGGACAGGGTTTGGGCATTCAGTACTTC,CSGGQGLGIQYF
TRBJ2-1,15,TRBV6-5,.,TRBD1,TGTGCCGGCAGTTACGTGGGGACAGGGATGAATGAGCAGTTCTTC,CAGSYVGTGMNEQFF
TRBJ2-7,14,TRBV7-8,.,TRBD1,TGTGCCAGCAGCCTGACAGGGGGCAAATACGAGCAGTACTTC,CASSLTGGKYEQYF
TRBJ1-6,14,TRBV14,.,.,TGTGCCAGCAGCCAAGAGGTGGGGAGTTCACCCCTCCACTTT,CASSQEVGSSPLHF
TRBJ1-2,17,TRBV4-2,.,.,TGTGCCAGCAGCCCTAGGCTAGCTTTAGGACCGATTCATGGCTACACCTTC,CASSPRLALGPIHGYTF
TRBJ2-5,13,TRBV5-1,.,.,TGCGCCAGCAGCGGACAGTCAAGAGAGGCCCAGTACTTC,CASSGQSREAQYF
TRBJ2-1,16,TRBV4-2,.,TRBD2,TGTGCCAGCAGCCAAGTTCGACTAGCGGGGGGCAATGAGCAGTTCTTC,CASSQVRLAGGNEQFF
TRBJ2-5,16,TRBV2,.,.,TGTGCCAGCATGGGGGGAAAACCTTCTCTCCGAGAGACCCAGTACTTC,CASMGGKPSLRETQYF
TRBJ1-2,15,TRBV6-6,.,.,TGTGCCAGCAGTCCCTGGACAGATAGAACCTATGACTACACCTTC,CASSPWTDRTYDYTF
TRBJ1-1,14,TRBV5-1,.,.,TGCGCCAGCTGCCGGGGGGACATGAACACTGAAGCTTTCTTT,CASCRGDMNTEAFF
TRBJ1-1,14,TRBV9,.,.,TGTGCCAGCAGCTGGACAGAGGCCCCCACTGAAGCTTTCTTT,CASSWTEAPTEAFF
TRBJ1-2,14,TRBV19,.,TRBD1,TGTGCCAGTACCCCGGGACAGGAGGGCTATGGCTACACCTTC,CASTPGQEGYGYTF
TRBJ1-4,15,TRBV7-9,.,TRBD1,TGTGCCAGCAGCCCCGGACAGGGGGGAGGTGAAAAACTGTTTTTT,CASSPGQGGGEKLFF
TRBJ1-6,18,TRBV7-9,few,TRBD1,TGTGCCAGCAGCCATCCGGGACAGGCAAGCTCCTATAATTCACCCCTCCACTTT,CASSHPGQASSYNSPLHF
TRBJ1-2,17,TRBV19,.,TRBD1,TGTGCCAGTAGCCACCCGGGCGGGACAGGCGCCGACTATGGCTACACCTTC,CASSHPGGTGADYGYTF
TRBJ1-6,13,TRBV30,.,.,TGTGCCTGGAGTGTAACCGGGGTGCCACCCCTCCACTTT,CAWSVTGVPPLHF
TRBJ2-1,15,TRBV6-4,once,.,TGTGCCAGCAGTGAATCTGGGAGCTCCTACAATGAGCAGTTCTTC,CASSESGSSYNEQFF
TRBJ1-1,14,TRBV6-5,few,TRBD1,TGTGCCAGCAGACCAGGGGGATTGAACACTGAAGCTTTCTTT,CASRPGGLNTEAFF
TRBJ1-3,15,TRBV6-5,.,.,TGTGCCAGCAGTTCGCGGGGCATTACGGGAAACACCATATATTTT,CASSSRGITGNTIYF
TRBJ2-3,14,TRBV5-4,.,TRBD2,TGTGCCAGCAGCTCAACTAGCGGGGAAGATACGCAGTATTTT,CASSSTSGEDTQYF
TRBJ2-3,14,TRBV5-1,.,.,TGCGCCAGCAGCTTGCGTCAGGGCACAGATACGCAGTATTTT,CASSLRQGTDTQYF
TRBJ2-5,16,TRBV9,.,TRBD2,TGTGCCAGCAGCACCCGGAGCGGGGCTTCCCAAGAGACCCAGTACTTC,CASSTRSGASQETQYF
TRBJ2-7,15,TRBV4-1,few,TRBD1,TGCGCCAGCAGCCAAGATCCGGGACAGGGGCGGGAGCAGTACTTC,CASSQDPGQGREQYF
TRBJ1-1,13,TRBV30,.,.,TGTGCCTGGAGTTCGGCGGGGGCGACTGAAGCTTTCTTT,CAWSSAGATEAFF
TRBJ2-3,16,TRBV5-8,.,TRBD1,TGTGCCAGCAGCTGGGGCGACAGGGGGGACACAGATACGCAGTATTTT,CASSWGDRGDTDTQYF
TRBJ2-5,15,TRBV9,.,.,TGTGCCAGCAGCGTAGCGGGGGGCCTGCGGGAGACCCAGTACTTC,CASSVAGGLRETQYF
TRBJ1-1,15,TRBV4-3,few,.,TGCGCCAGCAGGCGGACAATACTCAACTACACTGAAGCTTTCTTT,CASRRTILNYTEAFF
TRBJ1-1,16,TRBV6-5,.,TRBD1,TGTGCCAGCAGTTACAGTGTGTGGCAGGGGGACACTGAAGCTTTCTTT,CASSYSVWQGDTEAFF
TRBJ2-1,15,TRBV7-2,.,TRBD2,TGTGCCAGCAGCCCCCGACGGGGAGGGTACAATGAGCAGTTCTTC,CASSPRRGGYNEQFF
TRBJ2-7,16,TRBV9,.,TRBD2,TGTGCCAGCAGCCCAGGGACTAGCGGGGGGTCTTACGAGCAGTACTTC,CASSPGTSGGSYEQYF
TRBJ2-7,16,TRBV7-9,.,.,TGTTCCAGCAGCCCCTCCCCTGGAGGAGGCGACTACGAGCAGTACTTC,CSSSPSPGGGDYEQYF
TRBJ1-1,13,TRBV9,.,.,TGTGCCAGCAGCGTTTTAAGCAACACTGAAGCTTTCTTT,CASSVLSNTEAFF
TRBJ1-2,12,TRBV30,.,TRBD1,TGTGCCTGGCCCAGGGGGCCGTACGGCTACACCTTC,CAWPRGPYGYTF
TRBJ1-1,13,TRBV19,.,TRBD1,TGTGCCAGTAGTATAGTCCAAGGGGGCGCAACGGATTTT,CASSIVQGGATDF
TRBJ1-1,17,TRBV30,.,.,TGTGCCTGGAGCCAATGGGGTCCGGGGGGGATGAACACTGAAGCTTTCTTT,CAWSQWGPGGMNTEAFF
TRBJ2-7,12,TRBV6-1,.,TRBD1,TGTGCCAGCAGGGACAGGGTTGGCGAGCAGTACTTC,CASRDRVGEQYF
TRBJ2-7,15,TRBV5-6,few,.,TGTGCCAGCAGCTTGGGCGGGACTCTCTCCTACGAGCAGTACTTC,CASSLGGTLSYEQYF
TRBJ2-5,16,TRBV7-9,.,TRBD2,TGTGCCAGCAGCTTGTTTGGGACTAGCGGGGAAGAGACCCAGTACTTC,CASSLFGTSGEETQYF
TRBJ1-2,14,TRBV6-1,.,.,TGTGCCAGCACCCCCCAGGGGCCCCTTTATGGCTACACCTTC,CASTPQGPLYGYTF
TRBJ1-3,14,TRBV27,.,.,TGTGCCAGCAGTTTATCGCGGTCTGGAAACACCATATATTTT,CASSLSRSGNTIYF
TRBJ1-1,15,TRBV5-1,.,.,TGCGCCAGCAGCGTGGACAGCCGGCCGAACACTGAAGCTTTCTTT,CASSVDSRPNTEAFF
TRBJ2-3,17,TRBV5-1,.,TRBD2,TGCGCCAGCAGCTTGGTCCCCGGGGGGGGAAGCACAGATACGCAGTATTTT,CASSLVPGGGSTDTQYF
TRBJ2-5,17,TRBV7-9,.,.,TGTGCCAGCAGCTTAGGAGTGAGTGTCGCCTTTCAAGAGACCCAGTACTTC,CASSLGVSVAFQETQYF
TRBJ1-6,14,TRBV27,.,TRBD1,TGTGCCAGCAGACAAGACAGGGTACTTTCACCCCTCCACTTT,CASRQDRVLSPLHF
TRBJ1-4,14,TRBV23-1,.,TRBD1,TGCGCCAGCAGTCCCAAGGGACAGAATGAAAAACTGTTTTTT,CASSPKGQNEKLFF
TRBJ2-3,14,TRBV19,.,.,TGTGCCAGTAGCTTCGACTTGGAGGCAGATACGCAGTATTTT,CASSFDLEADTQYF
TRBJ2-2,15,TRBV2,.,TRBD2,TGTGCCAGCAGTGAAATGCGGGGGGGCGCCGGGGAGCTGTTTTTT,CASSEMRGGAGELFF
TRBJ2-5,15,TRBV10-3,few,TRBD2,TGTGCCATCAGGTCAGGGGCGGGGGGGCCCGAGACCCAGTACTTC,CAIRSGAGGPETQYF